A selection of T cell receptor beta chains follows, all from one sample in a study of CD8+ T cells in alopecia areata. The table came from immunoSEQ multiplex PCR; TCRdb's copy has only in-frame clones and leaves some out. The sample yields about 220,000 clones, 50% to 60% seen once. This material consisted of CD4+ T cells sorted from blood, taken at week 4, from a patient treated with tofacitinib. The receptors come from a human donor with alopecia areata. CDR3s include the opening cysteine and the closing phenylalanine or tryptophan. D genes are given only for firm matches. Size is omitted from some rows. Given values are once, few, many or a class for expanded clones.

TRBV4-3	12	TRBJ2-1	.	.	CASSQGQGSQFF	TGCGCCAGCAGCCAGGGTCAGGGCTCCCAGTTCTTC
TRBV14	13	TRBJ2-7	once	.	CASSHGLATEQYF	TGTGCCAGCAGCCATGGGCTAGCGACCGAGCAGTACTTC
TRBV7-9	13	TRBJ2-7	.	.	CASSLDGTYEQYF	TGTGCCAGCAGCTTAGACGGAACCTACGAGCAGTACTTC
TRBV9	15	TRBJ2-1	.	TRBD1	CASSLGGTGGHEQFF	TGTGCCAGCAGCCTAGGTGGGACAGGGGGCCATGAGCAGTTCTTC
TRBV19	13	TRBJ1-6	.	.	CASSIRGDQPLHF	TGTGCCAGTAGTATCCGGGGTGACCAACCCCTCCACTTT
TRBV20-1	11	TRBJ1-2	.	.	CSATGNYGYTF	TGCAGTGCTACAGGGAACTATGGCTACACCTTC
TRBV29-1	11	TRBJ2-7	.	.	CSVGAAYEQYF	TGCAGCGTGGGCGCGGCCTACGAGCAGTACTTC
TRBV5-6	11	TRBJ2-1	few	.	CASSFRTVEFF	TGTGCCAGCAGCTTCCGGACAGTCGAGTTCTTC
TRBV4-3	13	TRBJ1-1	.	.	CASSQTVNTEAFF	TGCGCCAGCAGCCAAACAGTGAACACTGAAGCTTTCTTT
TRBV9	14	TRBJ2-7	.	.	CASSVAPGRGEQYF	TGTGCCAGCAGCGTAGCGCCAGGGCGAGGCGAGCAGTACTTC
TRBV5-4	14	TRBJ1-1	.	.	CASSASQAHTEAFF	TGTGCCAGCAGCGCATCACAGGCCCACACTGAAGCTTTCTTT
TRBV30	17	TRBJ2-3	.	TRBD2	CAWSVQLTSGVGDTQYF	TGTGCCTGGAGTGTCCAACTGACTAGCGGGGTAGGGGATACGCAGTATTTT
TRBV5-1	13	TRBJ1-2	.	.	CASSLASGNGYTF	TGCGCCAGCAGCTTGGCCTCGGGGAATGGCTACACCTTC
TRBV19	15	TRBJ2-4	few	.	CASSIPETAKNIQYF	TGTGCCAGTAGTATTCCTGAGACCGCCAAAAACATTCAGTACTTC
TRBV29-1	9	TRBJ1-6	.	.	CSVSPPLHF	TGCAGCGTTTCCCCCCCCCTCCACTTT
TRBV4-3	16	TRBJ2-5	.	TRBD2	CASSQSLAGGRETQYF	TGCGCCAGCAGCCAATCACTAGCGGGGGGGCGAGAGACCCAGTACTTC
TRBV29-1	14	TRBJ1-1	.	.	CSARQVILNTEAFF	TGCAGCGCTCGGCAGGTAATTTTGAACACTGAAGCTTTCTTT
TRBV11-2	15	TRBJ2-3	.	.	CASSSNWGGTDTQYF	TGTGCCAGCAGCTCAAACTGGGGCGGCACAGATACGCAGTATTTT
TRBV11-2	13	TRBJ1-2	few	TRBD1	CASSSTGGYGYTF	TGTGCCAGCAGCTCGACAGGGGGCTATGGCTACACCTTC
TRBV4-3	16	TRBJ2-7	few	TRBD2	CASSQDLSGGADEQYF	TGCGCCAGCAGCCAAGATCTGAGCGGGGGGGCCGACGAGCAGTACTTC
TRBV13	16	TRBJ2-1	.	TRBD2	CASSLGWSGGRDEQFF	TGTGCCAGCAGCTTGGGCTGGAGCGGGGGTAGAGATGAGCAGTTCTTC
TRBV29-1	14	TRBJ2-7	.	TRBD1	CSVAPTGGKYEQYF	TGCAGCGTCGCCCCAACAGGGGGCAAATACGAGCAGTACTTC
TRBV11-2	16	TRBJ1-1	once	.	CASSRIRGRLDTEAFF	TGTGCCAGCAGTCGTATTCGAGGGCGATTGGACACTGAAGCTTTCTTT
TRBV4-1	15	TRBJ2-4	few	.	CASSQEGLAKNIQYF	TGCGCCAGCAGCCAAGAGGGGCTGGCCAAAAACATTCAGTACTTC
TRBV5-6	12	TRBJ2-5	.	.	CASSSRAETQYF	TGTGCCAGCAGTTCCAGAGCCGAGACCCAGTACTTC
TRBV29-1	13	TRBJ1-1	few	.	CSVDQGLNTEAFF	TGCAGCGTGGATCAGGGATTGAACACTGAAGCTTTCTTT
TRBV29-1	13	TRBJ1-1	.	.	CSVGKRMNTEAFF	TGCAGCGTTGGAAAAAGGATGAACACTGAAGCTTTCTTT
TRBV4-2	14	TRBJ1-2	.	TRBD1	CASSQDPGGYGYTF	TGTGCCAGCAGCCAAGATCCAGGGGGATATGGCTACACCTTC
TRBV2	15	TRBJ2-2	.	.	CASSGQRGNTGELFF	TGTGCCAGCAGTGGACAGAGGGGGAACACCGGGGAGCTGTTTTTT
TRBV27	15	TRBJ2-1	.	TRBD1	CASSRTGGSYNEQFF	TGTGCCAGCAGTCGGACAGGGGGCTCCTACAATGAGCAGTTCTTC
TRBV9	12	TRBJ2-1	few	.	CASSVGSGSGFF	.
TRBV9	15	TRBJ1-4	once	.	CASSVESAGSKKLFF	TGTGCCAGCAGCGTAGAATCGGCAGGGAGTAAAAAACTGTTTTTT
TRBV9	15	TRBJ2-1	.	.	CASSVNPKRYNEQFF	TGTGCCAGCAGCGTTAATCCCAAGCGTTACAATGAGCAGTTCTTC
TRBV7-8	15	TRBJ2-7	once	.	CASSSIDRPPYEQYF	TGTGCCAGCAGTTCAATCGACAGACCACCCTACGAGCAGTACTTC
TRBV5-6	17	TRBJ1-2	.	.	CASSPWLAGMRIYGYTF	TGTGCCAGCAGCCCTTGGTTGGCGGGGATGAGGATCTATGGCTACACCTTC
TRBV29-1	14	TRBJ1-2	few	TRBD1	CSVEVFGTDGGYTF	TGCAGCGTTGAAGTTTTCGGGACAGACGGTGGCTACACCTTC
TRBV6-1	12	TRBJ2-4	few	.	CASFKERNIQYF	TGTGCCAGCTTCAAAGAGAGAAACATTCAGTACTTC
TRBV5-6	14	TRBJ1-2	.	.	CASSQPTTYYGYTF	TGTGCCAGCAGCCAACCGACGACTTACTATGGCTACACCTTC
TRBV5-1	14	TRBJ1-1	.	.	CASRAGTKNTEAFF	TGCGCCAGCAGGGCAGGGACAAAGAACACTGAAGCTTTCTTT
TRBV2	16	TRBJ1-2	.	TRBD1	CASSHGGTGYLGGYTF	TGTGCCAGCAGTCACGGGGGGACAGGGTACCTGGGCGGCTACACCTTC
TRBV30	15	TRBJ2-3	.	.	CASESWDPRKSTQYF	TGTGCCTCGGAGAGTTGGGACCCGAGAAAGTCTACGCAGTATTTT
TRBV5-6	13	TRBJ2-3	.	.	CASSSGRADTQYF	TGTGCCAGCAGCTCTGGTCGGGCAGATACGCAGTATTTT
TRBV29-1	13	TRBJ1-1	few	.	CSVDAGRTTEAFF	TGCAGCGTTGACGCAGGGAGAACGACTGAAGCTTTCTTT
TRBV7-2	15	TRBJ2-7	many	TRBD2	CASSSQWAGGYEQYF	TGTGCCAGCAGCTCCCAGTGGGCGGGGGGCTACGAGCAGTACTTC
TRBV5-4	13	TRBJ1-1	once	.	CASEGGLNTEAFF	TGTGCCAGCGAGGGGGGTCTGAACACTGAAGCTTTCTTT
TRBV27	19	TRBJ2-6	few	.	CASSPLGQGSISGANVLTF	TGTGCCAGCAGTCCCCTTGGTCAGGGGTCCATCTCTGGGGCCAACGTCCTGACTTTC
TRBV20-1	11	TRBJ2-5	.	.	CSASGGETQYF	TGCAGTGCTAGCGGGGGAGAGACCCAGTACTTC
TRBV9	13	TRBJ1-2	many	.	CASSVDGLYGYTF	TGTGCCAGCAGCGTAGATGGGCTCTATGGCTACACCTTC
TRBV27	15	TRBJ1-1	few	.	CASSLSWGSDTEAFF	TGTGCCAGCAGTTTATCATGGGGGAGCGACACTGAAGCTTTCTTT